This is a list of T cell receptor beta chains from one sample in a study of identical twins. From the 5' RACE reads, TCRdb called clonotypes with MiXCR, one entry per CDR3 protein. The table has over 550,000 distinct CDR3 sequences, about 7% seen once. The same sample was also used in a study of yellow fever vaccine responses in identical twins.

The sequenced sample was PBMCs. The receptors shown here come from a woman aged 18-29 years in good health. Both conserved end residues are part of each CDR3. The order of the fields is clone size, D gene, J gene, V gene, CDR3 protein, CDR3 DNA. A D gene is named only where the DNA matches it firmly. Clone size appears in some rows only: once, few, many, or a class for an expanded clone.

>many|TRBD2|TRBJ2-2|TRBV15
CATSRDPRWGGTSENTGELFF
TGTGCCACCAGCAGAGATCCTCGATGGGGCGGGACTAGCGAGAACACCGGGGAGCTGTTTTTT
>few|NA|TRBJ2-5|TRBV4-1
CASKLREGQETQYF
TGCGCCAGCAAACTTCGGGAAGGCCAAGAGACCCAGTACTTC
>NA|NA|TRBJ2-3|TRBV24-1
CATSDNLGGTQYF
TGTGCCACCAGTGACAACCTAGGAGGTACGCAGTATTTT
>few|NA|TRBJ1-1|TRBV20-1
CSARWQGLSQRGSMNTEAFF
TGCAGTGCTAGATGGCAGGGACTTTCCCAAAGAGGGAGCATGAACACTGAAGCTTTCTTT
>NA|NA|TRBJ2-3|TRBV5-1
CASSLTVSSTDTQYF
TGCGCCAGCAGCTTGACTGTATCTAGCACAGATACGCAGTATTTT
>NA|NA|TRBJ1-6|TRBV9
CASSVDSGANSPLHF
TGTGCCAGCAGCGTAGATTCTGGGGCTAATTCACCCCTCCACTTT
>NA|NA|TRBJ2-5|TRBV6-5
CASYSKKTQYF
TGTGCCAGCTACAGTAAGAAGACCCAGTACTTC
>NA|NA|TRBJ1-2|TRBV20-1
CSASTGPNYGYTF
TGCAGTGCTAGTACAGGACCCAACTATGGCTACACCTTC
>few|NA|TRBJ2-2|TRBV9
CASSVAQRLTGELFF
TGTGCCAGCAGCGTAGCTCAGAGGTTAACCGGGGAGCTGTTTTTT
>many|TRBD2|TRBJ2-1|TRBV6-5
CASSYRASGDEQFF
TGTGCCAGCAGTTACCGGGCTAGCGGCGATGAGCAGTTCTTC
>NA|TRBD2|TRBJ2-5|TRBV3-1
CASTSPRILAGETQYF
TGTGCCAGCACCTCACCCCGGATACTAGCGGGAGAGACCCAGTACTTC
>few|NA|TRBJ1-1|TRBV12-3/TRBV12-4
CASSLQEANTEAFF
TGTGCCAGCAGCCTTCAGGAGGCGAACACTGAAGCTTTCTTT
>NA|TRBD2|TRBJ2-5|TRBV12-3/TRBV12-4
CASSRNSGGHQETQYF
TGTGCCAGCAGCCGGAATAGCGGGGGACACCAAGAGACCCAGTACTTC
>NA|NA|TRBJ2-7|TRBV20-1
CSAPQGAGANEQYF
TGCAGTGCTCCCCAAGGGGCCGGGGCGAATGAGCAGTACTTC
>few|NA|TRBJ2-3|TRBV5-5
CASSLVGRVSDTQYF
TGTGCCAGCAGCTTGGTCGGCAGGGTCTCAGATACGCAGTATTTT
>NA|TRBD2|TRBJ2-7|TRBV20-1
CSGSGSTDEQYF
TGCAGCGGTAGCGGGAGTACGGACGAGCAGTACTTC
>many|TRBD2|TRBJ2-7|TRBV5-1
CASSTGLAGTYEQYF
TGCGCCAGCAGCACCGGACTAGCGGGAACCTACGAGCAGTACTTC
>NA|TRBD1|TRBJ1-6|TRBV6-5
CASSYMHQGASNSPLHF
TGTGCCAGCAGTTACATGCACCAGGGGGCGAGTAATTCACCCCTCCACTTT
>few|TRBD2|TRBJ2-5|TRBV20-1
CSARDRGGQETQYF
TGCAGTGCTAGAGATCGGGGGGGCCAAGAGACCCAGTACTTC
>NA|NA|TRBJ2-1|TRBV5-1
CASSYGPGRHNEQFF
TGCGCCAGCAGCTACGGGCCTGGTCGGCACAATGAGCAGTTCTTC
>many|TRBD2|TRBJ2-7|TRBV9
CASSVGSGSSYEQYF
TGTGCCAGCAGCGTAGGTAGCGGGAGCTCCTACGAGCAGTACTTC
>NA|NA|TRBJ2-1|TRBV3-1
CASSPKRNPYNEQFF
TGTGCCAGCAGCCCGAAACGGAACCCGTACAATGAGCAGTTCTTC
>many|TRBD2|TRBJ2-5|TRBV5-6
CASILGGSGEETQYF
TGTGCCAGCATCCTTGGTGGGAGCGGGGAAGAGACCCAGTACTTC
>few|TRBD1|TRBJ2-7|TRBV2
CASRPETGSFKYF
TGTGCCAGCAGGCCTGAGACAGGGTCATTCAAGTACTTC
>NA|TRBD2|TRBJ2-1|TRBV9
CASCLELAGVRSYNEQFF
TGTGCCAGCTGTTTGGAGCTAGCGGGAGTCAGGTCCTACAATGAGCAGTTCTTC
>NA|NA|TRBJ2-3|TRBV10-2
CASSEPSPDTQYF
TGCGCCAGCAGTGAGCCTAGCCCAGATACGCAGTATTTT
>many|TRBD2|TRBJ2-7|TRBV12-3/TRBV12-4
CASSFSTLTSRSSYEQYF
TGTGCCAGCAGTTTTTCGACTCTGACTAGCAGGAGCTCCTACGAGCAGTACTTC
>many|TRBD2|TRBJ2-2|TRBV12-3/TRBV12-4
CASSTPGTSGGELFF
TGTGCCAGCAGTACCCCCGGGACTAGCGGCGGGGAGCTGTTTTTT
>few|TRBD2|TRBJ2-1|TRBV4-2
CASSQGGTSLYNEQFF
TGTGCCAGCAGCCAAGGGGGGACTAGCCTCTACAATGAGCAGTTCTTC
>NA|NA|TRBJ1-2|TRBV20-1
CSAGPVEDGYTF
TGCAGTGCTGGACCCGTTGAAGATGGCTACACCTTC
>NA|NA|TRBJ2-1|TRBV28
CASSVALRRYNEQFF
TGTGCCAGCAGTGTAGCCCTTAGGCGTTATAATGAGCAGTTCTTC
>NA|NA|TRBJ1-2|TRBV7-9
CASSLAGDYYGYTF
TGTGCCAGCAGCTTGGCGGGGGACTACTATGGCTACACCTTC
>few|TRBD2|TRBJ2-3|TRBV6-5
CASSLFGGRGDTQYF
TGTGCCAGCAGTTTATTCGGGGGGAGGGGAGATACGCAGTATTTT
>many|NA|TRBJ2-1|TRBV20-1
CSAMAGSANNEQFF
TGCAGTGCTATGGCGGGGTCCGCAAACAATGAGCAGTTCTTC
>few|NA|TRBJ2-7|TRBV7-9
CASTIGDEQYF
TGTGCCAGCACCATCGGAGACGAGCAGTACTTC
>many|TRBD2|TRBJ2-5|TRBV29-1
CSVERLAGGQETQYF
TGCAGCGTGGAAAGACTAGCGGGAGGGCAAGAGACCCAGTACTTC
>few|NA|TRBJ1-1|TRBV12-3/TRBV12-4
CASSLLGGAEAFF
TGTGCCAGCAGTTTGTTAGGAGGGGCTGAAGCTTTCTTT
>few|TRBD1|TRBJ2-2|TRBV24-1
CATRAGDRVENTGELFF
TGTGCCACCAGGGCCGGTGACAGGGTAGAGAACACCGGGGAGCTGTTTTTT
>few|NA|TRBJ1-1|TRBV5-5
CASSFGSDMNTEAFF
TGTGCCAGCAGCTTCGGATCAGATATGAACACTGAAGCTTTCTTT
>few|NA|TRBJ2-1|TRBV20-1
CSAIGTGGDSYNEQFF
TGCAGTGCTATTGGGACCGGTGGAGACTCCTACAATGAGCAGTTCTTC
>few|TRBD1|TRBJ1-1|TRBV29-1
CSVDGRQGSRNTEAFF
TGCAGCGTTGACGGGAGACAGGGGTCGAGGAACACTGAAGCTTTCTTT
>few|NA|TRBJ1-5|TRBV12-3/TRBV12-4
CASTPRQGSNQPQHF
TGTGCCAGCACCCCCCGCCAGGGGAGCAATCAGCCCCAGCATTTT
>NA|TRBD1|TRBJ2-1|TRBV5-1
CASYIGKGAEQFF
TGCGCCAGCTATATCGGTAAGGGGGCTGAGCAGTTCTTC
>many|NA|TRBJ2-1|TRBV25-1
CASSDNGGVRNEQFF
TGTGCCAGCAGTGATAATGGGGGAGTTCGGAATGAGCAGTTCTTC
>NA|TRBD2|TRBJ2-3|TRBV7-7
CASSSGLVGMDTQYF
TGTGCCAGCAGCTCGGGACTAGTGGGCATGGATACGCAGTATTTT